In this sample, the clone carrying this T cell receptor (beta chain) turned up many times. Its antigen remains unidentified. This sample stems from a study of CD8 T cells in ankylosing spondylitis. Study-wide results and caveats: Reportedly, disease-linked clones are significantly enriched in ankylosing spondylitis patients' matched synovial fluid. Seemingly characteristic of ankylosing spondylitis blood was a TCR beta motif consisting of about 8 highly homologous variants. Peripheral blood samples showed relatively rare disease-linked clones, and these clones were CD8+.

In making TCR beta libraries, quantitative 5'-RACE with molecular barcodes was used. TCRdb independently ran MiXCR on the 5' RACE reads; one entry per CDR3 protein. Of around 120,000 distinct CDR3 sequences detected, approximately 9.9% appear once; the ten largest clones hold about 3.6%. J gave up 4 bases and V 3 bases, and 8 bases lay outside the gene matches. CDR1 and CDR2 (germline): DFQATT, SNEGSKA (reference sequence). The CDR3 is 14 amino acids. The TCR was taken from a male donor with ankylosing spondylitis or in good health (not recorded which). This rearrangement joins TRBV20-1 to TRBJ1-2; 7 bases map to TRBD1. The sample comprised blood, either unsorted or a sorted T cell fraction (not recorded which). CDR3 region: CSASPRGSSYGYTF. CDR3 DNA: TGCAGTGCTAGCCCCAGGGGGTCGAGCTATGGCTACACCTTC.